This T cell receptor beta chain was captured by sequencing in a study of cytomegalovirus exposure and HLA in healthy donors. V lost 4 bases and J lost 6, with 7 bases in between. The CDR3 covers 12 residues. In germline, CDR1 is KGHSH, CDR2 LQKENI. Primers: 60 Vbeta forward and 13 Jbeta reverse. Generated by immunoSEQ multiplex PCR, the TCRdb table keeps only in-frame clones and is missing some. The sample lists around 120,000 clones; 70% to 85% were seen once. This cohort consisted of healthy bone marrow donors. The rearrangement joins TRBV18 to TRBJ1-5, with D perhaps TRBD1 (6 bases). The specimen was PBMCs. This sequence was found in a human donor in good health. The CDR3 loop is CASSLGAQPQHF. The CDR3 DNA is TGTGCCAGCTCACTGGGGGCTCAGCCCCAGCATTTT.